These 18 T cell receptor beta chains were all obtained from the same sample, sequenced in a study of T-cell reconstitution after alpha-beta-depleted transplantation in children. Preparation of the TCRbeta library used unique molecular identifiers. TCRdb re-analysed the PCR reads in MiXCR, keeping a single row per CDR3 protein. The data contain 450,000 to 600,000 distinct CDR3 sequences, 10% of them seen just once; the ten biggest clones take up 2% to 2.5%. Sequenced here: PBMCs, sampled before TCRalphabeta/CD19-depleted stem cell transplant. Every receptor here comes from a child younger than 10 with inherited bone marrow failure, due to receive a stem cell transplant.

The sample holds a few counts of this clonotype. The chain combines TRBV12-3 or TRBV12-4 with TRBJ1-5, with D uncertain. V was pared by 6 bases and J by 7 bases, with 13 bases between. This CDR3 spans 13 amino acids. For the CDR3, the DNA is TGTGCCAGCAGAGCAGATCAACTGCAGCCCCAGCATTTT. As protein: CASRADQLQPQHF.

Many counts were recorded for this clonotype. V usage is TRBV5-1 and J usage is TRBJ2-5, with D perhaps TRBD1 or TRBD2 (5 bases each). Trimming shortened V by 1 base and J by 5 bases, and 12 bases separated the two germline ends. The V gene's germline CDR1 is SGHRS and CDR2 YFSETQ. CDR3 length equals 14 residues. The CDR3 spells CASSLFTEGETQYF. CDR3 in DNA: TGCGCCAGCAGCTTGTTTACAGAGGGGGAGACCCAGTACTTC. Using reference TRBV5-1 and TRBJ2-5 for the parts outside the CDR3, the full variable domain is KAGVTQTPRYLIKTRGQQVTLSCSPISGHRSVSWYQQTPGQGLQFLFEYFSETQRNKGNFPGRFSGRQFSNSRSEMNVSTLELGDSALYLCASSLFTEGETQYFGPGTRLLVL.

In its sample, this clonotype was seen many times. The J gene is TRBJ2-2, the V gene TRBV5-1; possibly TRBD2 for D (6 bases). Trimming pared 0 bases from V and 6 bases from J, leaving 9 bases between. In germline, CDR1 is SGHRS, CDR2 YFSETQ. This CDR3 contains 14 residues. CDR3 residues: CASSLASGAGELFF. CDR3 bases: TGCGCCAGCAGCTTGGCCTCGGGGGCCGGGGAGCTGTTTTTT.

This clonotype was detected many times. The chain is built from TRBV5-1 and TRBJ1-2, with D unresolved. The germline V and J ends were trimmed by 0 bases and 4 bases, with 16 bases remaining between them. CDR3 length: 16 amino acids. Germline V gene lookup returns CDR1 SGHRS and CDR2 YFSETQ. CDR3 protein: CASSLARTGPGYGYTF. DNA for the CDR3: TGCGCCAGCAGCTTGGCTCGAACGGGCCCCGGCTATGGCTACACCTTC. The full variable domain, completed using reference TRBV5-1 and TRBJ1-2, is KAGVTQTPRYLIKTRGQQVTLSCSPISGHRSVSWYQQTPGQGLQFLFEYFSETQRNKGNFPGRFSGRQFSNSRSEMNVSTLELGDSALYLCASSLARTGPGYGYTFGSGTRLTVV.

This clonotype was seen at least ten times. J is TRBJ2-7 and V is TRBV7-9; D is ambiguous. The CDR3 covers 14 residues. Deletions cut 1 base from V and 2 bases from J, with 9 bases between. Germline V gene sequence: CDR1 SEHNR, CDR2 FQNEAQ (reference sequence). The CDR3 DNA follows: TGTGCCAGCAGCTTAGGAACGGCACCCTACGAGCAGTACTTC. It encodes CASSLGTAPYEQYF.

This clonotype was found many times. This chain links TRBV27 with TRBJ2-2; TRBD1 is a possible D gene (8 bases). V lost 1 base, J lost 5 bases, and 23 bases lay in between. The germline V gene encodes CDR1 MNHEY and CDR2 SMNVEV (reference sequence). This CDR3 comprises 19 residues. This chain's CDR3 is CASSLYPLWEGQVTGELFF. For the CDR3, the DNA is TGTGCCAGCAGTTTATACCCCCTGTGGGAGGGACAGGTTACCGGGGAGCTGTTTTTT.

The table lists this clonotype with many counts. The chain has TRBV7-9 and TRBJ1-1; D gene uncertain. The germline V and J ends were trimmed by 5 bases and 7 bases, with 14 bases remaining between them. Germline lookup yields CDR1 SEHNR and CDR2 FQNEAQ (reference sequence). The CDR3 length is 13 residues. CDR3 bases: TGTGCCAGCAGCCGACGACCGGCCGGTGAAGCTTTCTTT. This translates into CASSRRPAGEAFF.

This clonotype was recorded only once. It may be a read error: a sequence one base away is much more abundant. The chain combines TRBV20-1 with TRBJ2-1; 13 bases agree with TRBD2. The CDR3 loop spans 14 amino acids. Per the germline V gene, CDR1 is DFQATT and CDR2 is SNEGSKA (reference sequence). V lost 4 bases and J lost 8; bases outside the gene matches: 5. This CDR3 reads CSATWTSGSHEQFF. The DNA of the CDR3 is TGCAGTGCTACCTGGACTAGCGGGAGCCATGAGCAGTTCTTC.

This clonotype was recorded at least ten times. The chain recombines TRBV5-1 with TRBJ2-1; 7 bases are a match to TRBD2. Germline V gene data show CDR1 as SGHRS and CDR2 as YFSETQ. V gave up 0 bases and J gave up 8 bases; unmatched junction bases: 2. This CDR3 has 13 residues. The CDR3 region has the DNA TGCGCCAGCAGCTTGGCCCGGGGGGATGAGCAGTTCTTC. It encodes CASSLARGDEQFF.

This clonotype was seen at least ten times. This chain joins TRBV1 and TRBJ2-1; no check of the table's D call, TRBD1, against the DNA was made. TRBV1 is termed a pseudogene. This CDR3 spans 16 amino acids. Here the CDR3 reads CTSTQQQGSSYNEQFF. In DNA, the CDR3 is TGCACCAGCACCCAACAACAGGGGAGCTCCTACAATGAGCAGTTCTTC.

The chain uses TRBV5-5 and TRBJ1-2; D remains unclear. CDR1 SGHKS and CDR2 YYEKEE come from the germline V gene (reference sequence). CDR3 length: 14 amino acids. The V end lost 1 base, the J end lost 5 bases, and 12 bases lay between the germline ends. CDR3 sequence reads: CASSLLGVRYGYTF. Here the CDR3 DNA reads TGTGCCAGCAGCTTGTTAGGAGTTCGGTATGGCTACACCTTC.

This clonotype was observed a handful of times. This chain joins TRBV5-1 and TRBJ2-1; 9 nucleotides line up with TRBD2. The germline V gene encodes CDR1 SGHRS and CDR2 YFSETQ. Losses at the gene ends were 0 bases for V and 4 bases for J; bases not matched to a gene: 5. This CDR3 region has 16 residues. The CDR3 DNA follows: TGCGCCAGCAGCTTGGACCAAGCGGGAGGTTACAATGAGCAGTTCTTC. Its protein product is CASSLDQAGGYNEQFF.

The chain combines TRBV5-4 with TRBJ2-2; 8 nucleotides match TRBD1. Germline V CDR1 and CDR2: SGHNT, YYREEE (reference sequence). This CDR3 spans 14 amino acids. J lost 4 bases, V lost 4 bases, and 3 bases had no gene match. The CDR3, as DNA: TGTGCCAGCAGCACAGGGGGATCCACCGGGGAGCTGTTTTTT. The encoded protein is CASSTGGSTGELFF.

This clonotype was seen only once. This sequence may be a read error, since a much larger clone differs from it by one base. The chain has TRBV19 and TRBJ2-2; D is possibly TRBD1 or TRBD2 (5 bases each). Germline lookup yields CDR1 LNHDA and CDR2 SQIVND (reference sequence). Trimming shortened V by 11 bases and J by 7 bases, and 20 bases separated the two germline ends. This CDR3 contains 14 residues. The CDR3, as DNA: TGTGCCGGGCGCGAGGGGCTTCTAAGCGGGGAGCTGTTTTTT. This gives the protein CAGREGLLSGELFF.

This chain links TRBV3-1 with TRBJ2-7; D possibly uses TRBD1 or TRBD2 (6 bases each). The germline gives CDR1 LGHDT, CDR2 YNNKEL (reference sequence). The CDR3 covers 17 residues. V lost 2 bases to trimming and J lost 2 bases, with 19 bases between them. CDR3: CASSQRRGARGTYEQYF. The CDR3 DNA reads as TGTGCCAGCAGCCAAAGAAGGGGGGCGAGGGGAACCTACGAGCAGTACTTC.

This clonotype came up many times. The chain links TRBV5-6 to TRBJ1-2; 8 positions match TRBD1. The V gene end was trimmed by 3 bases and the J gene end by 8 bases; junction bases not matched to a gene: 9. Germline V gene lookup returns CDR1 SGHDT and CDR2 YYEEEE. The CDR3 extends over 14 amino acids. The CDR3 DNA is TGTGCCAGCAGCTGGACAACCAGGGGGCCCGGCTACACCTTC. This codes for CASSWTTRGPGYTF.

This clonotype has at least ten counts. The V call is TRBV20-1, the J call TRBJ2-1, with 7 bases fitting TRBD1. CDR1 is DFQATT, CDR2 SNEGSKA, per germline (reference sequence). J was trimmed by 4 bases and V by 2 bases; bases with no gene match: 8. The CDR3 has 15 amino acids. The CDR3 coding sequence is TGCAGTGCTAGACCAAGGACAGGCCCGTACAATGAGCAGTTCTTC. Protein sequence: CSARPRTGPYNEQFF.

Ten or more counts support this clonotype. The rearrangement links TRBV4-2 to TRBJ2-5; a possible D gene is TRBD2 (5 bases). This CDR3 region has 18 residues. Germline V gene sequence: CDR1 LGHNA, CDR2 YNFKEQ. V lost 2 bases and J lost 2, with 21 bases in between. Written as DNA, the CDR3 is TGTGCCAGCAGCCAAAGGGCCTCGAGCGGAGACCATCAAGAGACCCAGTACTTC. It specifies CASSQRASSGDHQETQYF.